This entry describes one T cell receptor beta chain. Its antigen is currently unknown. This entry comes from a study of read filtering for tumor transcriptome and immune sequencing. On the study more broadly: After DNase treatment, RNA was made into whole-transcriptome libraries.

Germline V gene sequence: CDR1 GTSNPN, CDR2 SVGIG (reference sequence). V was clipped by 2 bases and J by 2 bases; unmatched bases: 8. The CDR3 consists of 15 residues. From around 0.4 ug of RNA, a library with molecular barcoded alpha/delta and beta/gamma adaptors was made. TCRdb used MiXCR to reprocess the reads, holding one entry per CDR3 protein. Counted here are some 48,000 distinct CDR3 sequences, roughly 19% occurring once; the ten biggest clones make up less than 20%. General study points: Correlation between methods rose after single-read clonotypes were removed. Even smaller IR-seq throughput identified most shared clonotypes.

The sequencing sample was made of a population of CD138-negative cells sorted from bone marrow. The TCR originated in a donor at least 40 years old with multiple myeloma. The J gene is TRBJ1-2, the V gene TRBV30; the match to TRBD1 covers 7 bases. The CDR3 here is CAWSTPRGINYGYTF. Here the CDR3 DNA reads TGTGCCTGGAGTACCCCCAGGGGGATCAACTATGGCTACACCTTC.